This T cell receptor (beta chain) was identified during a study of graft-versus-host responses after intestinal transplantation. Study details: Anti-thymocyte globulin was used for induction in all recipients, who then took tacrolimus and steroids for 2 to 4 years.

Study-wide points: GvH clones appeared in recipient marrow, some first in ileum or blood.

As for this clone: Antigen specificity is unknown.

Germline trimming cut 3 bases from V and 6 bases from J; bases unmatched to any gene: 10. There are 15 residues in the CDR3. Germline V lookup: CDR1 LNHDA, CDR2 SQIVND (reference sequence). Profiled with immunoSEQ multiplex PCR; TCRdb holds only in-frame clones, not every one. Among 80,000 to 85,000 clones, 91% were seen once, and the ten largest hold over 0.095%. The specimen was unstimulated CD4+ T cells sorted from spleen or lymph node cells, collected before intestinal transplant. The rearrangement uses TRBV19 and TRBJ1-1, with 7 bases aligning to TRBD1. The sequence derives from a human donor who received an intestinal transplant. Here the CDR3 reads CASSIAAGGRSEAFF. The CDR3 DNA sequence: TGTGCCAGTAGTATTGCGGCAGGGGGACGGTCTGAAGCTTTCTTT.